This entry is about one T cell receptor (beta chain). This record belongs to a study of blood T cell repertoires in COVID-19. The CDR3 has 15 residues. The junction had 8 bases not matched to a gene; V was cut back by 6 bases and J by 2 bases. CDR1 and CDR2 (germline): KGHSH, LQKENI. TCRdb's table, derived via immunoSEQ multiplex PCR, lists solely in-frame clones and lacks some. The sample contains 90,000 or so clones, 70% to 85% of which appear only once. Input material: peripheral blood. The TCR originated in a man between 60 and 70 years old with acute or convalescent COVID-19. This chain connects TRBV18 to TRBJ2-3; TRBD1 matches at 7 bases. Here the CDR3 DNA reads TGTGCCAGCTCCCTTACAGGGGCCGCCACAGATACGCAGTATTTT. Translated: CASSLTGAATDTQYF.